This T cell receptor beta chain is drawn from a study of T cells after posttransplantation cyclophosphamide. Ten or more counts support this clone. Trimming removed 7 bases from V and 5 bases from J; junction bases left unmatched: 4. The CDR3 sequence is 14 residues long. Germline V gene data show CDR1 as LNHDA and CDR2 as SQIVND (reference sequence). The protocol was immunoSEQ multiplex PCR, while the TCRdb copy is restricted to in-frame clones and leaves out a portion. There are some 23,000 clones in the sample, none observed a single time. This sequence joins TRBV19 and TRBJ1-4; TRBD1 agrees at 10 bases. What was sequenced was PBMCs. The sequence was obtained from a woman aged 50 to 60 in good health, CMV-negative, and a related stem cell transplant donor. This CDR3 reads CASTRGQGNEKLFF. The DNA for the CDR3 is TGTGCCAGTACCAGGGGACAGGGGAATGAAAAACTGTTTTTT.